These 32 T cell receptor beta chains originate from one sample sequenced in a study of PD-L1 blockade in urothelial cancer. The method was immunoSEQ multiplex PCR; TCRdb's version includes in-frame clones alone and lacks a portion of them. This sample has more than 45,000 clones; 75% to 90% occur once, and the top ten carry 16%. This sample comprised PBMCs, obtained around atezolizumab (anti-PD-L1) treatment. These TCRs come from a man aged 60-69 years with urothelial cancer.

V usage is TRBV6-5 and J usage is TRBJ2-2; D gene unclear. Germline values: CDR1 MNHEY, CDR2 SVGAGI. V lost 2 bases and J lost 2, with 6 bases in between. The CDR3 has 14 amino acids. The CDR3 DNA sequence: TGTGCCAGCAGTTACGGGCACAACACCGGGGAGCTGTTTTTT. This encodes CASSYGHNTGELFF.

This clone was recorded only once. The chain recombines TRBV4-2 with TRBJ2-7; 7 nucleotides match TRBD1. This CDR3 is 14 amino acids long. After removal of 1 base from V and 7 bases from J, the junction contained 7 bases not matched to a gene. The germline CDR1 and CDR2 sequences are LGHNA and YNFKEQ. This CDR3 is CASSQGTVRGEQYF. The CDR3 DNA reads TGTGCCAGCAGCCAAGGAACAGTCAGGGGGGAGCAGTACTTC.

In DNA, the CDR3 is TGTGCCAGCAGCTTGGACAGTCTTGCAACTAATGAAAAACTGTTTTTT. It encodes CASSLDSLATNEKLFF. V gene TRBV7-9 combines with J gene TRBJ1-4, with a tentative D call TRBD1 (6 bases). The CDR3 totals 16 residues. The germline V gene has CDR1 SEHNR and CDR2 FQNEAQ (reference sequence). Trimming left V 3 bases short and J 0 bases short, with 11 bases between.

V usage is TRBV7-9 and J usage is TRBJ2-5; D is possibly TRBD1 (5 bases). Trimming took 5 bases from V and 0 from J, leaving 7 bases between them. Germline V gives CDR1 SEHNR, CDR2 FQNEAQ (reference sequence). This CDR3 is built from 13 residues. The CDR3 here is CASSPGYQETQYF. The CDR3, as DNA: TGTGCCAGCAGCCCAGGGTACCAAGAGACCCAGTACTTC.

The chain employs TRBV15 and TRBJ2-5, with 7 bases aligning to TRBD2. J lost 5 bases, V lost 0 bases, and 6 bases had no gene match. Germline V gives CDR1 LNHNV, CDR2 YYDKDF (reference sequence). The CDR3 contains 15 residues. CDR3 DNA: TGTGCCACCAGCAGAGATCCGACTAGCCTCGAGACCCAGTACTTC. As protein: CATSRDPTSLETQYF.

This chain uses TRBV19 with TRBJ1-1, with D perhaps TRBD1 (6 bases). Trimming took off 1 base at V and 1 base at J, with 10 bases between the two ends. Germline CDR1 and CDR2: LNHDA and SQIVND (reference sequence). The CDR3 spans 15 residues. For the CDR3, the DNA is TGTGCCAGTAGTATAGTGGGCAGGGGGAACACTGAAGCTTTCTTT. Protein product: CASSIVGRGNTEAFF.

The rearrangement joins TRBV19 to TRBJ1-1; D ambiguous. CDR1 is LNHDA, CDR2 SQIVND, per germline (reference sequence). The CDR3 sequence is 15 residues long. V dropped 3 bases and J dropped 2 bases, with 13 bases sitting between them. CDR3 protein: CASSILLWRNTEAFF. DNA of the CDR3: TGTGCCAGTAGTATTTTACTATGGAGAAACACTGAAGCTTTCTTT. Supplemented by reference TRBV19 and TRBJ1-1, the full variable domain reads DGGITQSPKYLFRKEGQNVTLSCEQNLNHDAMYWYRQDPGQGLRLIYYSQIVNDFQKGDIAEGYSVSREKKESFPLTVTSAQKNPTAFYLCASSILLWRNTEAFFGQGTRLTVV.

Concerning this clone itself: The junction departs from the called germline gene at one end, perhaps through a read error. The gene calls are TRBV7-7 and TRBJ2-3; maybe TRBD2 (6 bases). The germline V gene encodes CDR1 SSHAT and CDR2 FNYEAQ (reference sequence). The CDR3 is 16 residues long. The CDR3 loop is CASSLAAGWDTDTQYF. For the CDR3, the DNA is TGTGCTAGCAGCTTAGCGGCGGGGTGGGACACAGATACGCAGTATTTT. Using reference TRBV7-7 and TRBJ2-3 for the parts outside the CDR3, the full variable domain is GAGVSQSPRYKVTKRGQDVTLRCDPISSHATLYWYQQALGQGPEFLTYFNYEAQPDKSGLPSDRFSAERPEGSISTLTIQRTEQRDSAMYRCASSLAAGWDTDTQYFGPGTRLTVL.

The chain has TRBV29-1 and TRBJ2-5, with D unclear. This CDR3 region has 11 residues. Germline V gene lookup returns CDR1 SQVTM and CDR2 ANQGSEA. Trimming removed 6 bases from V and 1 base from J, with 6 bases in between. The CDR3 DNA reads as TGCAGCGTAGCAACCCAAGAGACCCAGTACTTC. It codes for CSVATQETQYF.

DNA of the CDR3: TGTGCCAGCACCGTTCCTCGGGACAGGACCACAGATACGCAGTATTTT. Translation: CASTVPRDRTTDTQYF. The rearrangement joins TRBV27 to TRBJ2-3; 8 bases align to TRBD1. This CDR3 is 16 amino acids long. Germline values: CDR1 MNHEY, CDR2 SMNVEV (reference sequence). V gave up 7 bases and J gave up 2 bases; unmatched junction bases: 11.

This chain joins TRBV19 and TRBJ1-1; D gene uncertain. Looked up from germline, CDR1 is LNHDA and CDR2 is SQIVND (reference sequence). With 7 bases removed from V and 8 bases from J, the gap between germline ends came to 14 bases. The CDR3 loop spans 12 amino acids. The CDR3 bases are TGTGCCAGTACTGGAGAGGGTCCCGAAGCTTTCTTT. Residues: CASTGEGPEAFF.

This chain connects TRBV30 to TRBJ2-1; TRBD2 is a possible D gene (5 bases). The CDR3 has 14 amino acids. V was pared by 0 bases and J by 7 bases, with 13 bases between. Germline V gene lookup returns CDR1 GTSNPN and CDR2 SVGIG (reference sequence). CDR3 sequence reads: CAWSVGAYQNEQFF. In DNA, the CDR3 is TGTGCCTGGAGTGTGGGAGCCTACCAAAATGAGCAGTTCTTC.

The table lists this clone with a few counts. The rearrangement joins TRBV4-2 to TRBJ2-3; no clear D. The V gene's germline CDR1 is LGHNA and CDR2 YNFKEQ. V gave up 0 bases and J gave up 7 bases, with 8 bases separating them. This CDR3 has 13 amino acids. The DNA for the CDR3 is TGTGCCAGCAGCCAAGATACGCGAAATACGCAGTATTTT. This translates into CASSQDTRNTQYF.

This clone appeared a single time. The chain recombines TRBV7-9 with TRBJ1-1, with 8 bases aligning to TRBD1. CDR1 SEHNR and CDR2 FQNEAQ come from the germline V gene (reference sequence). The V gene end was trimmed by 4 bases and the J gene end by 5 bases; junction bases not matched to a gene: 6. CDR3 length: 14 residues. The CDR3: CASSSGGPGTEAFF. CDR3 nucleotide sequence: TGTGCCAGCAGCTCAGGGGGCCCTGGGACTGAAGCTTTCTTT.

The chain uses TRBV5-1 and TRBJ1-1; 11 bases line up with TRBD1. Germline CDR1 SGHRS, CDR2 YFSETQ. The CDR3 has 15 amino acids. Germline trimming cut 5 bases from V and 7 bases from J; bases unmatched to any gene: 10. The CDR3 DNA reads as TGCGCCAGCAGTCTGGGGACAGGGGGAATTTTTGAAGCTTTCTTT. Its protein product is CASSLGTGGIFEAFF.

The chain links TRBV7-2 to TRBJ1-1, with 7 bases identical to TRBD1. CDR1 and CDR2 (germline): SGHTA, FQGNSA. The trim removed 10 bases at V and 1 base at J, leaving 9 bases unmatched. The CDR3 is made up of 14 amino acids. In DNA, the CDR3 is TGTGCCACCAACCTAGGGACAGAGAACACTGAAGCTTTCTTT. This sequence encodes CATNLGTENTEAFF.

DNA of the CDR3: TGTGCCAGTAGTATTGGGCAGTCTCCCTCCTACGAGCAGTACTTC. Its protein product is CASSIGQSPSYEQYF. This chain connects TRBV19 to TRBJ2-7; D is uncertain. The germline V and J ends were trimmed by 3 bases and 0 bases, with 12 bases remaining between them. There are 15 residues in the CDR3. CDR1 and CDR2 (germline): LNHDA, SQIVND (reference sequence). Full variable domain (missing parts from reference TRBV19 and TRBJ2-7): DGGITQSPKYLFRKEGQNVTLSCEQNLNHDAMYWYRQDPGQGLRLIYYSQIVNDFQKGDIAEGYSVSREKKESFPLTVTSAQKNPTAFYLCASSIGQSPSYEQYFGPGTRLTVT.

The genes are TRBV29-1 and TRBJ2-1; D is unresolved. In germline, CDR1 is SQVTM, CDR2 ANQGSEA. This CDR3 is built from 13 residues. V was pared by 4 bases and J by 0 bases, with 7 bases between. The CDR3 region is CSVVPSSYNEQFF. The DNA for the CDR3 is TGCAGCGTTGTCCCGAGCTCCTACAATGAGCAGTTCTTC.

This clone was seen only once. The chain joins TRBV11-2 to TRBJ2-7; TRBD1 agrees at 7 bases. Per germline, CDR1 SGHAT and CDR2 FQNNGV. V gave up 6 bases and J gave up 1 base; unmatched junction bases: 6. The CDR3 extends over 14 amino acids. The CDR3 spells CASSRQDRSYEQYF. The CDR3 bases are TGTGCCAGCAGTCGACAGGACAGGTCCTACGAGCAGTACTTC.

The rearrangement joins TRBV29-1 to TRBJ2-3; 8 bases are shared with TRBD2. The ends lost 1 base at V and 4 bases at J; junction bases unmatched: 4. The CDR3 totals 14 residues. Germline V lookup: CDR1 SQVTM, CDR2 ANQGSEA. CDR3 nucleotide sequence: TGCAGCGTTGAAGGGCCTAGCGGGCCAGATACGCAGTATTTT. This sequence encodes CSVEGPSGPDTQYF.

The V call is TRBV2, the J call TRBJ2-1; 12 bases are a match to TRBD2. The germline gives CDR1 SNHLY, CDR2 FYNNEI. This CDR3 is built from 17 residues. V lost 7 bases, J lost 7 bases, and 14 bases stayed unmatched. CDR3 in amino acids: CASTRTSGARGINEQFF. In DNA, the CDR3 is TGTGCCAGCACCCGGACTAGCGGGGCTAGGGGGATAAATGAGCAGTTCTTC.

This sequence joins TRBV18 and TRBJ2-3, with 8 bases fitting TRBD1. Germline V gives CDR1 KGHSH, CDR2 LQKENI. Unmatched junction bases numbered 9, after V lost 5 bases and J lost 2 bases. This CDR3 region has 16 residues. The CDR3 sequence: CASSTRDRTSTDTQYF. CDR3 coding DNA: TGTGCCAGCTCAACCCGGGACAGGACCTCCACAGATACGCAGTATTTT.

The chain employs TRBV19 and TRBJ2-7; no reliable D call. This CDR3 region has 11 residues. V lost 4 bases, J lost 2 bases, and 3 bases lay in between. Germline V gives CDR1 LNHDA, CDR2 SQIVND (reference sequence). The CDR3 bases are TGTGCCAGTAGTACCACCTACGAGCAGTACTTC. Translation gives CASSTTYEQYF. The entire variable domain, with the rest obtained from reference TRBV19 and TRBJ2-7, is as follows: DGGITQSPKYLFRKEGQNVTLSCEQNLNHDAMYWYRQDPGQGLRLIYYSQIVNDFQKGDIAEGYSVSREKKESFPLTVTSAQKNPTAFYLCASSTTYEQYFGPGTRLTVT.

This chain joins TRBV18 and TRBJ2-5; 8 positions agree with TRBD2. Germline trimming cut 3 bases from V and 1 base from J; bases unmatched to any gene: 7. The CDR3 is 16 residues long. The V gene's germline CDR1 is KGHSH and CDR2 LQKENI. The CDR3 nucleotides are TGTGCCAGCTCACCTTCTCTAGCGGGTGGCCAAGAGACCCAGTACTTC. This translates into CASSPSLAGGQETQYF.

CDR3 loop: CASSEGVYTGELFF. As DNA, the CDR3 is TGTGCCAGCAGTGAAGGGGTTTACACCGGGGAGCTGTTTTTT. V gene TRBV6-4 combines with J gene TRBJ2-2, with D tentatively TRBD1 (5 bases). Germline V gene sequence: CDR1 MRHNA, CDR2 SNTAGT. The CDR3 is 14 amino acids. The ends were cut back, 3 bases at V and 3 bases at J, with 8 bases in the middle.

The V gene is TRBV7-8, the J gene TRBJ2-3, with 9 bases lining up with TRBD2. This CDR3 region has 17 residues. Germline V gene data show CDR1 as SGHVS and CDR2 as FQNEAQ. Trimming cost V 2 bases and J 1 base; bases outside gene matches: 7. The CDR3 nucleotides are TGTGCCAGCAGCTTATATGCGGGGGGGCCCGGCACAGATACGCAGTATTTT. Its translation: CASSLYAGGPGTDTQYF.

The chain carries TRBV27 and TRBJ2-7, with 9 bases matching TRBD1. Germline V gene sequence: CDR1 MNHEY, CDR2 SMNVEV (reference sequence). V shed 5 bases, J shed 6 bases, and the junction held 8 bases outside the gene matches. The CDR3 spans 14 residues. The CDR3 DNA follows: TGTGCCAGCAGTATCGGACAGGGGTTGGCCGAGCAGTACTTC. Residues: CASSIGQGLAEQYF.

This chain connects TRBV18 to TRBJ2-2; tentative D call: TRBD1 (5 bases). The CDR3 runs to 17 residues. V lost 3 bases to trimming and J lost 7 bases, with 21 bases between them. Germline V gene data show CDR1 as KGHSH and CDR2 as LQKENI. CDR3 nucleotides: TGTGCCAGCTCACCTCACGCTGTTCAGGGAATTTTCGGGGAGCTGTTTTTT. Its protein product is CASSPHAVQGIFGELFF.

The chain recombines TRBV6-5 with TRBJ1-2; tentatively, D is TRBD1 (5 bases). The CDR3 has 14 amino acids. Germline assignment: CDR1 MNHEY and CDR2 SVGAGI. With 6 bases removed from V and 1 base from J, the gap between germline ends came to 12 bases. In DNA form, the CDR3 reads TGTGCCAGCAGCCGGACGGACAATAACTATGGCTACACCTTC. Translated: CASSRTDNNYGYTF.

This clone appeared a few times. The CDR3 is CASSPLGGGGVNEQFF. The CDR3 DNA sequence: TGCGCCAGCAGCCCCTTGGGGGGGGGAGGGGTCAATGAGCAGTTCTTC. The chain combines TRBV5-1 with TRBJ2-1; 7 bases match TRBD2. V lost 4 bases and J lost 6; bases outside the gene matches: 13. The CDR3 length is 16 residues. The germline CDR1 and CDR2 sequences are SGHRS and YFSETQ.

The V and J genes are TRBV5-1 and TRBJ1-2, with 10 bases matching TRBD1. The germline gives CDR1 SGHRS, CDR2 YFSETQ. V dropped 6 bases and J dropped 6; count of bases not matched to a gene: 11. CDR3 size: 15 residues. The CDR3 DNA sequence: TGCGCCAGCACTCAAGGGACAGGGGCTCTCCATGGCTACACCTTC. Its translation: CASTQGTGALHGYTF.

The V and J genes are TRBV23-1 and TRBJ1-5; 9 nucleotides agree with TRBD1. TRBV23-1 is given ORF status, its function remaining uncertain. With V trimmed by 1 base and J by 0 bases, 10 bases remained unmatched. The CDR3 has 19 amino acids. CDR3 in amino acids: CASSQLCGTGPNSNQPQHF. In DNA, the CDR3 is TGCGCCAGCAGTCAATTATGTGGGACAGGGCCGAATAGCAATCAGCCCCAGCATTTT.